Listed below are T cell receptor beta chains from one sample, sequenced in a study of blood T cell repertoires in COVID-19. Here immunoSEQ multiplex PCR was the method, and the copy in TCRdb shows in-frame clones only, minus some. The sample includes about 83,000 clones, around 90% of them seen just once. What was sequenced was peripheral blood. The receptor source for this set is a woman aged 45-65 years with active or convalescent COVID-19. Each CDR3 is given with its conserved first and last residue. D genes are given only for firm matches. Expanded clones get a size class; other rows say once, few or many, or leave the size out.

v_gene	j_gene	abundance	d_gene	CDR3nt	CDR3aa
TRBV12-3/TRBV12-4	TRBJ2-7	.	.	TGTGCCAGCAGCCCCGACACCTACTACGAGCAGTACTTC	CASSPDTYYEQYF
TRBV2	TRBJ1-2	once	TRBD1	TGTGCCAGCAGTGCCGGGACAGCGGATATATATGGCTACACCTTC	CASSAGTADIYGYTF
TRBV14	TRBJ1-2	.	.	TGTGCCAGCAGCCCCGGGAGGAGTGGCTACACCTTC	CASSPGRSGYTF
TRBV6-6	TRBJ1-2	.	TRBD1	TGTGCCAGCAGTTACTCTACAGGGGCCTCGACCTATGGCTACACCTTC	CASSYSTGASTYGYTF
TRBV30	TRBJ1-4	.	.	TGTGCCTGGAGTGTACAAGCTAATGAAAAACTGTTTTTT	CAWSVQANEKLFF
TRBV3-1/TRBV3-2	TRBJ2-1	.	TRBD2	TGTGCCAGCAGCCGTAGCGGGGGGCTTTACAATGAGCAGTTCTTC	CASSRSGGLYNEQFF
TRBV5-8	TRBJ1-2	.	.	TGTGCCAGCAGCCCCGTGGGGCGCTCTCCCGACGCTAGTAAGGGCTACACCTTC	CASSPVGRSPDASKGYTF
TRBV3-1/TRBV3-2	TRBJ1-1	.	.	TGTGCCAGCAGCCAAGGAACGACAGCGAACACTGAAGCTTTCTTT	CASSQGTTANTEAFF
TRBV4-2	TRBJ1-1	.	.	TGTGCCAGCAGCCAAGGGGACACTAACACTGAAGCTTTCTTT	CASSQGDTNTEAFF
TRBV2	TRBJ1-6	.	.	TGTGCGGGCAGCTCCTATAATTCACCCCTCCACTTT	CAGSSYNSPLHF
TRBV7-2	TRBJ2-3	.	TRBD2	TGTGCCAGCAGCCCTACTAGCGGGGGGGCAGATACGCAGTATTTT	CASSPTSGGADTQYF
TRBV21-1	TRBJ2-1	.	.	TGTGCCAGCAGGAGCGGGGCAGATTACAATGAGCAGTTCTTC	CASRSGADYNEQFF
TRBV5-1	TRBJ2-7	.	TRBD1	TGCGCCAGCAGCAACCGGGACAGGCGCTACGAGCAGTACTTC	CASSNRDRRYEQYF
TRBV6-1	TRBJ1-5	.	TRBD1	TGTGCCAGCAGTGAAAGGGAAGGGACAGGCGGCGCGTATAGCAATCAGCCCCAGCATTTT	CASSEREGTGGAYSNQPQHF
TRBV27	TRBJ1-4	.	TRBD1	TGTGCCAGCAGTTTGACAGGGTTAAATGAAAAACTGTTTTTT	CASSLTGLNEKLFF
TRBV5-1	TRBJ2-3	.	TRBD2	TGCGCCAGCAGCCGGGGACTAGCGGGGGGGCTCGGCACAGATACGCAGTATTTT	CASSRGLAGGLGTDTQYF
TRBV9	TRBJ1-6	.	TRBD1	TGTGCCAGCAGCTCACCCCAGGGACAGGGTACTTCACCCCTCCACTTT	CASSSPQGQGTSPLHF
TRBV5-4	TRBJ2-1	.	TRBD2	TGTGCCAGCAGCTTTGGGACTAGCGGGGGGGAGTTCTTC	CASSFGTSGGEFF
TRBV7-8	TRBJ2-2	.	.	TGTGCCAGCAGCTTAACGGACACCGGGGAGCTGTTTTTT	CASSLTDTGELFF
TRBV7-2	TRBJ1-2	.	.	TGTGCCAGCAGCGGCAAGACTCAGGGAGGCTACACCTTC	CASSGKTQGGYTF
TRBV12-3/TRBV12-4	TRBJ1-1	.	.	TGTGCCAGCAGTTTCGGGACTCTAGCTTTCTTT	CASSFGTLAFF
TRBV14	TRBJ1-2	.	TRBD1	TGTGCCAGCAGCCAAGATGCAGGGGGCGGCTACACCTTC	CASSQDAGGGYTF